This T cell receptor (beta chain) was found in a study of blood T cell repertoires in COVID-19 (dated by TCRdb to 2020 to 2022). About the full investigation: Samples from collaborators originated in the United States, Italy and Spain and spanned both the acute and convalescent phases of COVID-19. The material from the prospective study consisted of cDNA or gDNA derived from T cells, B-cell-depleted T cells, or PBMCs. The dataset comprised deeply sampled blood TCRbeta repertoires from subjects exposed to, actively infected with, or recovered from COVID-19. The repertoires were released in a freely available public database intended as a resource for research on the immune response to SARS-CoV-2. Samples were obtained from the ongoing ImmuneRACE study (first 160 participants) and from approximately 1,200 subjects provided by 6 global collaborators. The sample metadata nearly always contained a de-identified subject ID, COVID-19 status, age in years and sex. HLA class I and class II types, where available, came from metadata supplied by the sample provider rather than from assay-based typing. Summary of the overall study and its limitations: The quantity of clinical and demographic metadata differed by source and by participant and was supplied without curation.

With respect to this clone: Its antigen specificity is not known. No base quality values were provided; no much bigger clone lies one nucleotide off.

In the prospective study, participants were roughly 18 to 100 years old, resided in 24 geographic areas of the United States, and were enrolled through a virtual design. To assign participants to cohorts, the prospective study relied on clinical history that participants themselves reported in a screening survey and a study questionnaire. Recovered participants in ImmuneRACE Cohort 3 were defined as having two consecutive negative NP/OP PCR tests, clearance from a healthcare professional, or resolution of symptoms. Each participant in the prospective study had whole blood, serum and a nasopharyngeal or oropharyngeal swab collected by mobile phlebotomists. Prospective study participants could optionally give additional blood draws and questionnaires over an approximately two-month period. Prospective study blood samples were shipped either frozen or at room temperature before DNA extraction. V has 4 bases trimmed and J has 8 bases trimmed; junction bases matching no gene number 9. Sequences GTSNPN (CDR1) and SVGIG (CDR2) are obtained from the germline V gene (reference sequence). From the cysteine up to the phenylalanine, the CDR3 has a length of 14 residues. The sequence is cut down to CDR3 DNA, 42 bases in frame from base 1.

TCRbeta CDR3 regions were amplified from genomic DNA by means of the immunoSEQ Assay, a bias-controlled multiplex PCR. In the authors' own workflow: Nucleated cell counts per sample were estimated from amplification of reference gene primers within the assay. To quantify the absolute abundance of each unique TCRbeta CDR3 rearrangement, sequence reads were collapsed and filtered. For each sample, productive Simpson clonality was calculated by taking the square root of Simpson's diversity index across productive rearrangements. Sourced from immuneACCESS, this table was stored by TCRdb with only in-frame sequences that have V and J called. A share of the clones is absent; for the studies checked, an unresolved V gene accounts for under half, and the remainder has no known explanation. The V and J calls and clone size come from that table; D and trimming were worked out from the DNA. Present in this sample are 320,000 or so clones, about 87% of which were seen just once. The top ten clonotypes cover 5% to 6% of the sample.

Specimen: PBMCs or T cells enriched from blood (not recorded which). The source of this sequence is a man aged 25-45 years who had recovered from COVID-19. The chain is assembled from TRBV30 and TRBJ1-4; TRBD1 aligns with 8 central bases. The sequenced DNA: TGTGCCTGGATGCTACAGGGGGTCGGCGAAAAACTGTTTTTT. This gives the protein CAWMLQGVGEKLFF.